Below are 10 T cell receptor beta chains sequenced from a single sample in a study of T cells in Graves' hyperthyroidism and ophthalmopathy. Amplified regions were TCR beta CDR3 sequences from RNA transcripts. RT-PCR in the first round (using the HTBI primer set) targeted the TCR CDR3. One entry per CDR3 protein results from TCRdb running MiXCR on the multiplex PCR reads. This sample has approximately 400,000 distinct CDR3 sequences; more than 12% occur once, and the top ten carry 15% to 20%. Sequenced input: blood. All receptors derive from a young woman with Graves' ophthalmopathy.

This clonotype was detected only a few times. The chain links TRBV7-9 to TRBJ1-3, with a possible D match to TRBD1 (5 bases). The CDR3 has 17 amino acids. The germline gives CDR1 SEHNR, CDR2 FQNEAQ (reference sequence). V was trimmed by 5 bases and J by 0 bases, leaving 17 bases between them. DNA of the CDR3: TGTGCCAGCAGCCCACCGTGGGGACTAAGCTCTGGAAACACCATATATTTT. Translation gives CASSPPWGLSSGNTIYF.

This clonotype has at least ten counts. The genes are TRBV3-1 and TRBJ2-1; D is unresolved. The germline gives CDR1 LGHDT, CDR2 YNNKEL (reference sequence). The V end lost 0 bases, the J end lost 7 bases, and 4 bases lay between the germline ends. The CDR3 covers 12 residues. CDR3 protein: CASSQDGNEQFF. The CDR3 nucleotides read TGTGCCAGCAGCCAAGATGGTAATGAGCAGTTCTTC.

This clonotype was detected many times. The gene calls are TRBV10-3 and TRBJ1-5, with D perhaps matching TRBD1 (5 bases). This CDR3 is 14 amino acids long. Germline V gene sequence: CDR1 ENHRY, CDR2 SYGVKD. With 4 bases removed from V and 10 bases from J, the gap between germline ends came to 17 bases. CDR3 amino acids: CAISGGTDVEPQHF. The CDR3 region has the DNA TGTGCCATCAGTGGCGGGACGGATGTAGAACCCCAGCATTTT.

J is TRBJ1-1 and V is TRBV6-1; 8 nucleotides align to TRBD1. CDR3 size: 14 residues. V lost 6 bases, J lost 11 bases, and 14 bases stayed unmatched. The germline V gene encodes CDR1 MNHNS and CDR2 SASEGT. CDR3 nucleotide sequence: TGTGCCAGCAGCCCGACAGGGGCGGGCTCGGAGGCTTTCTTT. This encodes CASSPTGAGSEAFF.

In its sample, this clonotype was seen many times. The V gene is TRBV11-2, the J gene TRBJ2-2; D call uncertain. The CDR3 sequence is 14 residues long. V was clipped by 6 bases and J by 3 bases, with 11 bases between them. Germline V gives CDR1 SGHAT, CDR2 FQNNGV. The CDR3 DNA reads TGTGCCAGCAGTCCGCCCGGAGACACCGGGGAGCTGTTTTTT. Amino acids: CASSPPGDTGELFF. The full variable domain, its missing parts supplied by reference TRBV11-2 and TRBJ2-2, is EAGVAQSPRYKIIEKRQSVAFWCNPISGHATLYWYQQILGQGPKLLIQFQNNGVVDDSQLPKDRFSAERLKGVDSTLKIQPAKLEDSAVYLCASSPPGDTGELFFGEGSRLTVL.

The J gene is TRBJ2-3, the V gene TRBV27; 15 positions agree with TRBD2. This CDR3 is 16 amino acids long. J gave up 2 bases and V 5 bases, and 2 bases lay outside the gene matches. Germline CDR1 is MNHEY and CDR2 is SMNVEV (reference sequence). CDR3 amino acids: CASSGLAGGPTDTQYF. DNA for the CDR3: TGTGCCAGCAGTGGACTAGCGGGGGGGCCCACAGATACGCAGTATTTT.

This clonotype was recorded many times. The chain joins TRBV28 to TRBJ1-1; unclear D gene. The CDR3 consists of 15 residues. Per the germline V gene, CDR1 is MDHEN and CDR2 is SYDVKM. V was pared by 5 bases and J by 0 bases, with 13 bases between. The CDR3 here is CASSRPGAMNTEAFF. The CDR3 DNA reads as TGTGCCAGCAGTAGACCGGGAGCCATGAACACTGAAGCTTTCTTT.

The chain links TRBV27 to TRBJ2-5; 10 bases are shared with TRBD2. Per the germline V gene, CDR1 is MNHEY and CDR2 is SMNVEV (reference sequence). The CDR3 sequence is 15 residues long. Trimming at V came to 4 bases and at J to 5 bases, leaving 7 bases not matched to a gene. The CDR3, as DNA: TGTGCCAGCAGTTCCTCTAGCGGGGGCTTGGAGACCCAGTACTTC. Translation: CASSSSSGGLETQYF.

There are many counts of this clonotype. The rearrangement uses TRBV28 and TRBJ2-7, with TRBD1 matching 10 bases. Germline V CDR1 and CDR2: MDHEN, SYDVKM. J was trimmed by 0 bases and V by 6 bases; bases with no gene match: 8. The CDR3 is 16 amino acids. The CDR3 sequence: CASRDRTGGVSYEQYF. CDR3 bases: TGTGCCAGCAGGGACCGGACAGGGGGAGTCTCCTACGAGCAGTACTTC.

This clonotype was detected many times. V usage is TRBV29-1 and J usage is TRBJ2-2; 10 bases are a match to TRBD1. The germline V gene encodes CDR1 SQVTM and CDR2 ANQGSEA. V lost 7 bases and J lost 3; bases outside the gene matches: 8. The CDR3 spans 15 residues. This CDR3 reads CSAGTGVFDTGELFF. CDR3 nucleotides: TGCAGCGCCGGGACAGGGGTCTTTGACACCGGGGAGCTGTTTTTT.